This entry is about one TCR beta chain. Its antigen is not known. This entry belongs to a study of T cells after yellow fever vaccination. Study details: Low-cell-number fractions underwent preparation using SMART-Seq v4 Ultra Low Input. Points from the study as a whole: Any FACS-sorted repertoire could hold abundant clonotypes that contaminate it from the bulk population. Re-detected after boosting: most primary clones, almost 97% of CD4 and over 80% of CD8.

Template switching with 5'RACE generated the TCR cDNA and added a universal primer site and UMIs. TCRdb independently ran MiXCR on the 5' RACE reads; one entry per CDR3 protein. The table has approximately 330,000 distinct CDR3 sequences, roughly an eighth seen once. The sequence derives from a young man who received the YFV17D yellow fever vaccine. The sequenced sample was CD4+ T cells sorted from PBMCs, obtained 15 days after the yellow fever booster vaccination.

The CDR3 sequence: CASSQGLSTGELFF. CDR3 coding DNA: TGTGCCAGCAGCCAAGGTCTCTCGACCGGGGAGCTGTTTTTT. V usage is TRBV3-1 and J usage is TRBJ2-2; no clear D. Trimming removed 1 base at V and 5 bases at J, with 8 bases between. The germline V gene has CDR1 LGHDT and CDR2 YNNKEL (reference sequence). CDR3 length equals 14 residues.